The 23 T cell receptor beta chains below all came from one sample that was sequenced in a study of CD8+ T cells in alopecia areata. cDNA prepared by RNA extraction and subsequent reverse transcription served as the template for sequencing. The table came from immunoSEQ multiplex PCR; TCRdb's copy has only in-frame clones and leaves some out. The sample shows approximately 150,000 clones, about three fifths of them seen only once. What was sequenced was CD4+ T cells sorted from blood. The source is a human donor in good health.

This clone has just a few counts. The genes are TRBV29-1 and TRBJ2-1, with TRBD2 identical over 10 bases. CDR1 and CDR2 from the germline V gene are SQVTM and ANQGSEA. After removal of 7 bases from V and 10 bases from J, the junction contained 10 bases not matched to a gene. The CDR3 runs to 13 residues. CDR3 sequence: CSAPEAGGWEQFF. The DNA for the CDR3 is TGCAGCGCCCCAGAAGCGGGAGGGTGGGAGCAGTTCTTC.

Only a few counts were recorded for this clone. The V gene is TRBV5-1, the J gene TRBJ2-1; 7 positions match TRBD2. This CDR3 is built from 15 residues. Trimming cost V 6 bases and J 6 bases; bases outside gene matches: 12. Germline CDR1 is SGHRS and CDR2 is YFSETQ. The CDR3: CASTPGEGLFNEQFF. DNA of the CDR3: TGCGCCAGCACCCCGGGGGAGGGACTCTTCAATGAGCAGTTCTTC.

The gene calls are TRBV7-9 and TRBJ2-5; D is undetermined. Trimming cost V 0 bases and J 5 bases, with 4 bases left between them. CDR3 length: 12 residues. Germline V gives CDR1 SEHNR, CDR2 FQNEAQ (reference sequence). The CDR3 DNA reads as TGTGCCAGCAGCTTAGCGCGGGAGACCCAGTACTTC. Encoded protein: CASSLARETQYF.

This sequence joins TRBV27 and TRBJ2-1, with TRBD2 matching 13 bases. The V gene's germline CDR1 is MNHEY and CDR2 SMNVEV (reference sequence). With V trimmed by 7 bases and J by 15 bases, 12 bases remained unmatched. The CDR3 spans 14 residues. In DNA form, the CDR3 reads TGTGCCAGCACACCGGGACTAGCGGGAAGTAAAGTGTTCTTC. This translates into CASTPGLAGSKVFF.

The V and J genes are TRBV7-8 and TRBJ2-3, with 10 bases fitting TRBD1. CDR3 length: 14 amino acids. The ends lost 6 bases at V and 6 bases at J; junction bases unmatched: 6. Germline CDR1 is SGHVS and CDR2 is FQNEAQ. The CDR3: CASSRDRGPDTQYF. CDR3 nucleotide sequence: TGTGCCAGCAGTCGAGACAGGGGGCCCGATACGCAGTATTTT.

This clone was detected a few times. The V gene is TRBV28, the J gene TRBJ1-2; D perhaps matches TRBD1 (6 bases). Trimming pared 10 bases from V and 7 bases from J, leaving 19 bases between. This CDR3 has 13 residues. Germline V CDR1 and CDR2: MDHEN, SYDVKM. CDR3 loop: CATRKPGGGGYTF. The CDR3, as DNA: TGTGCCACCCGAAAGCCCGGGGGCGGTGGCTACACCTTC.

On this clone itself: Other nucleotide sequences from this sample produce the same CDR3. The chain couples TRBV28 to TRBJ1-1; D is unclear. CDR3 length: 11 amino acids. V lost 5 bases to trimming and J lost 7 bases, with 8 bases between them. Germline V gene sequence: CDR1 MDHEN, CDR2 SYDVKM. The CDR3 region has the DNA TGTGCCAGCAGTAACCGGGGTGAAGCTTTCTTT. Protein: CASSNRGEAFF.

As DNA, the CDR3 is TGCAGCGTTGAAATACAGGGTCGGTACTACACCTTC. Protein product: CSVEIQGRYYTF. The J gene is TRBJ1-2, the V gene TRBV29-1; tentative D call: TRBD1 (6 bases). CDR3 size: 12 residues. Per the germline V gene, CDR1 is SQVTM and CDR2 is ANQGSEA. The V gene lost 2 bases and the J gene lost 10 bases, with 14 bases spanning the gap.

The chain couples TRBV29-1 to TRBJ2-3; D remains ambiguous. V gave up 4 bases and J gave up 2 bases, with 10 bases separating them. The CDR3 loop spans 13 amino acids. Germline CDR1 reads SQVTM; CDR2 reads ANQGSEA. The CDR3 DNA sequence: TGCAGCGTTGCCCCTCCGTACACAGATACGCAGTATTTT. This translates into CSVAPPYTDTQYF.

In its sample, this clone was seen once. The rearrangement links TRBV25-1 to TRBJ2-3; tentatively, D is TRBD1 or TRBD2 (5 bases each). This CDR3 has 13 amino acids. From germline, CDR1 is MGHDK and CDR2 SYGVNS. Trimming shortened V by 6 bases and J by 3 bases, and 10 bases separated the two germline ends. This CDR3 is CASSQGGTDTQYF. CDR3 sequence (DNA): TGTGCCAGCAGCCAGGGCGGGACAGATACGCAGTATTTT.

The rearrangement joins TRBV28 to TRBJ2-1; TRBD2 is a possible D gene (5 bases). V lost 2 bases, J lost 6 bases, and 8 bases lay in between. The CDR3 runs to 13 residues. Germline loops: CDR1 MDHEN, CDR2 SYDVKM. This chain's CDR3 is CASSLPSINEQFF. CDR3 in DNA: TGTGCCAGCAGTTTACCTAGCATCAATGAGCAGTTCTTC.

V and J are TRBV15 and TRBJ2-7; the match to TRBD2 covers 10 bases. Trimming cost V 11 bases and J 1 base; bases outside gene matches: 5. CDR1 and CDR2 (germline): LNHNV, YYDKDF (reference sequence). The CDR3 has 13 residues. The CDR3 DNA follows: TGTGCCGCATCTAGCGGGAGTTCCTACGAGCAGTACTTC. Its protein is CAASSGSSYEQYF.

This clone was found a few times. This chain links TRBV2 with TRBJ1-2; tentative D call: TRBD1 (6 bases). This CDR3 contains 18 residues. With 5 bases removed from V and 2 bases from J, the gap between germline ends came to 24 bases. Germline loops: CDR1 SNHLY, CDR2 FYNNEI. CDR3 nucleotides: TGTGCCAGCAGTCGCCGGGGAAGACAGGTATCGGGAAACTATGGCTACACCTTC. This gives the protein CASSRRGRQVSGNYGYTF.

The chain recombines TRBV29-1 with TRBJ2-3; TRBD2 matches 9 bases. There are 15 residues in the CDR3. The germline V gene has CDR1 SQVTM and CDR2 ANQGSEA. Trimming at V came to 6 bases and at J to 0 bases, leaving 7 bases not matched to a gene. The chain's CDR3 is CSVGGRVPSTDTQYF. The CDR3 DNA is TGCAGCGTCGGCGGGAGGGTCCCTAGCACAGATACGCAGTATTTT.

The chain carries TRBV27 and TRBJ1-1, with 7 nucleotides matching TRBD1. This CDR3 is 14 amino acids long. Germline CDR1 reads MNHEY; CDR2 reads SMNVEV (reference sequence). The junction had 7 bases not matched to a gene; V was cut back by 4 bases and J by 5 bases. CDR3 DNA sequence: TGTGCCAGCAGTTCCATTTACAGGGGAACTGAAGCTTTCTTT. Translating gives CASSSIYRGTEAFF.

This clone was picked up a small number of times. The chain has TRBV5-6 and TRBJ1-2; 10 bases map to TRBD1. After removal of 3 bases from V and 3 bases from J, the junction contained 2 bases not matched to a gene. CDR3 length: 14 amino acids. Germline-derived CDR1 and CDR2 are SGHDT and YYEEEE. The CDR3 spells CASSSGQGHYGYTF. The CDR3 nucleotides read TGTGCCAGCAGCTCGGGACAGGGGCACTATGGCTACACCTTC.

This chain connects TRBV5-1 to TRBJ2-2; D gene ambiguous. CDR1 is SGHRS and CDR2 is YFSETQ in the germline V gene. This CDR3 contains 14 residues. V was shortened by 1 base and J by 6 bases, with 10 bases between the two germline ends. CDR3 protein: CASSLYAVAGELFF. In DNA form, the CDR3 reads TGCGCCAGCAGCTTGTACGCGGTGGCCGGGGAGCTGTTTTTT.

The chain uses TRBV29-1 and TRBJ1-2, with D possibly being TRBD1 (5 bases). The CDR3 is 11 residues long. V was clipped by 3 bases and J by 6 bases, with 8 bases between them. CDR1 is SQVTM and CDR2 is ANQGSEA in the germline V gene. CDR3 sequence: CSVDRDHGYTF. In nucleotides, the CDR3 is TGCAGCGTTGACCGGGACCATGGCTACACCTTC.

The rearrangement uses TRBV6-5 and TRBJ2-3; 15 bases match TRBD2. The CDR3 length is 16 residues. Germline V CDR1 and CDR2: MNHEY, SVGAGI. The V segment lost 1 base and the J segment 5 bases; nucleotides outside the gene matches: 1. In DNA form, the CDR3 reads TGTGCCAGCAGTTACTTGGGACTAGCGGGAGGAGATACGCAGTATTTT. It encodes CASSYLGLAGGDTQYF.

The V gene is TRBV30, the J gene TRBJ1-5; maybe TRBD1 (5 bases). The CDR3 totals 13 residues. Per germline, CDR1 GTSNPN and CDR2 SVGIG (reference sequence). V lost 1 base, J lost 3 bases, and 7 bases lay in between. CDR3 sequence reads: CAWSAQDNQPQHF. CDR3 nucleotides: TGTGCCTGGAGTGCACAGGACAATCAGCCCCAGCATTTT. The full variable domain, with the rest looked up from reference TRBV30 and TRBJ1-5, is SQTIHQWPATLVQPVGSPLSLECTVEGTSNPNLYWYRQAAGRGLQLLFYSVGIGQISSEVPQNLSASRPQDRQFILSSKKLLLSDSGFYLCAWSAQDNQPQHFGDGTRLSIL.

The gene calls are TRBV29-1 and TRBJ2-7; D may correspond to TRBD1 or TRBD2 (5 bases each). Germline V gives CDR1 SQVTM, CDR2 ANQGSEA. Trimming removed 4 bases from V and 4 bases from J, with 11 bases in between. This CDR3 spans 12 amino acids. The chain's CDR3 is CSVASGRYEQYF. CDR3 coding DNA: TGCAGCGTTGCGTCGGGGCGGTACGAGCAGTACTTC.

V gene TRBV5-4 combines with J gene TRBJ1-4, with D unresolved. The V end was cut by 4 bases, the J end by 8 bases, with 15 bases between. The CDR3 extends over 14 amino acids. Germline V gene sequence: CDR1 SGHNT, CDR2 YYREEE (reference sequence). The CDR3 coding sequence is TGTGCCAGCAGCCACTCCCCCCTGATAGAAAAACTGTTTTTT. Amino acid sequence: CASSHSPLIEKLFF.

The chain links TRBV5-1 to TRBJ1-2; unclear D gene. Deletions cut 4 bases from V and 4 bases from J, with 11 bases between. Per germline, CDR1 SGHRS and CDR2 YFSETQ. The CDR3 is 13 amino acids. CDR3 coding DNA: TGCGCCAGCAGCCCAAGTGGAATCTATGGCTACACCTTC. Translated, it gives CASSPSGIYGYTF.